This T cell receptor (beta chain) originates from a study of untreated major depressive disorder. Study-level results: CD4+ T cells from depressed patients used TRBV05-01 (Vbeta 5.1) more often than controls.

As concerns this clone: Its antigen is unknown.

The ends were cut back, 4 bases at V and 1 base at J, with 11 bases in the middle. From germline, CDR1 is SGHNT and CDR2 YYREEE (reference sequence). The CDR3 sequence is 15 residues long. Sequencing used immunoSEQ multiplex PCR; TCRdb keeps in-frame clones, though not all of them. The sample includes about 15,000 clones, nearly 95% of them seen just once. Each depressed patient was matched pairwise with a non-depressed control on sex, age, current smoking status and body mass index. Major depressive disorder by DSM-IV, Hamilton depression score of at least 18. Among patients, depression was moderate to severe.

This TCR derives from a man aged 25-45 years with major depressive disorder. The sequencing input was CD4+ T cells from PBMCs. The gene calls are TRBV5-4 and TRBJ2-2; D is unclear. As DNA, the CDR3 is TGTGCCAGCAGCCCCCGTGGGCAGAACACCGGGGAGCTGTTTTTT. As protein: CASSPRGQNTGELFF. Full variable domain (rest looked up from reference TRBV5-4 and TRBJ2-2): ETGVTQSPTHLIKTRGQQVTLRCSSQSGHNTVSWYQQALGQGPQFIFQYYREEENGRGNFPPRFSGLQFPNYSSELNVNALELDDSALYLCASSPRGQNTGELFFGEGSRLTVL.